The rows below give T cell receptor beta chains drawn from one sample of a study of T cell responses to AZD1222 COVID-19 vaccine. Sequenced by immunoSEQ multiplex PCR; TCRdb stores in-frame clones only, minus some. The table records 100,000 to 150,000 clones, over 80% of them present only once. The specimen comprised peripheral blood, sampled 28 days after the second AZD1222 dose. The receptor source for this set is an adult who received the AZD1222 COVID-19 vaccine. CDR3s include the opening cysteine and the closing phenylalanine or tryptophan. Fields, in order: CDR3 protein, CDR3 DNA, J gene, D gene, V gene, clone size. D genes are given only for firm matches. The size entry is marked missing in some rows and otherwise reads once, few, many or a size class.

CASSSNLDPGANVLTF	TGTGCCAGCAGCTCAAATTTGGACCCTGGGGCCAACGTCCTGACTTTC	TRBJ2-6	-	TRBV5-6	-
CASSRSGRYGYTF	TGTGCCAGTAGTAGGTCAGGGCGCTATGGCTACACCTTC	TRBJ1-2	-	TRBV19	once
CASSFFLEKLFF	TGTGCCAGCAGTTTTTTCCTTGAAAAACTGTTTTTT	TRBJ1-4	-	TRBV28	-
CASSLDSLTMSPLHF	TGCGCCAGCAGCTTGGACAGTTTGACTATGTCACCCCTCCACTTT	TRBJ1-6	-	TRBV5-1	-
CSVARGQETQYF	TGCAGCGTTGCCAGGGGCCAAGAGACCCAGTACTTC	TRBJ2-5	-	TRBV29-1	once
CAISRSGSRGTDTQYF	TGTGCCATCAGTCGAAGCGGGAGTAGGGGAACAGATACGCAGTATTTT	TRBJ2-3	TRBD2	TRBV10-3	-
CASSTVQGGEKLFF	TGTGCCAGCAGTACGGTACAGGGAGGTGAAAAACTGTTTTTT	TRBJ1-4	-	TRBV6-5	-
CASSIEGTVPRNYGYTF	TGTGCCAGCAGCATTGAAGGGACAGTCCCTCGTAACTATGGCTACACCTTC	TRBJ1-2	TRBD1	TRBV7-9	-
CASSPTSGRFNEQFF	TGTGCCAGCTCTCCCACTAGCGGGAGGTTTAATGAGCAGTTCTTC	TRBJ2-1	TRBD2	TRBV18	-
CASIVRVGTEAFF	TGTGCCAGTATCGTCAGGGTGGGCACTGAAGCTTTCTTT	TRBJ1-1	-	TRBV19	-
CASSSHLYGYTF	TGTGCCAGCAGTTCGCATCTCTATGGCTACACCTTC	TRBJ1-2	-	TRBV28	-
CASSLGETSGRAGDEQFF	TGTGCCAGCAGCTTGGGTGAAACTAGCGGGAGGGCCGGCGATGAGCAGTTCTTC	TRBJ2-1	TRBD2	TRBV11-3	-
CASKAMNTEAFF	TGTGCCAGCAAGGCCATGAACACTGAAGCTTTCTTT	TRBJ1-1	-	TRBV6-5	-
CSVVIGGSGYTF	TGCAGCGTTGTAATAGGGGGGAGCGGCTACACCTTC	TRBJ1-2	-	TRBV29-1	once
CASTETGVEWNEQFF	TGCGCCAGCACTGAGACAGGAGTAGAATGGAATGAGCAGTTCTTC	TRBJ2-1	-	TRBV10-2	-
CASSLIGGRASYEQYF	TGTGCCAGCAGCTTAATCGGCGGGAGGGCCTCCTACGAGCAGTACTTC	TRBJ2-7	TRBD2	TRBV7-8	-
CASSLGDRGFYGYTF	TGCGCCAGCAGCTTGGGGGACAGGGGGTTCTATGGCTACACCTTC	TRBJ1-2	TRBD1	TRBV5-1	-
CASSTSGGFYNEQFF	TGTGCCAGCAGTACTAGCGGGGGGTTCTACAATGAGCAGTTCTTC	TRBJ2-1	TRBD2	TRBV28	-
CASSPQGATNEKLFF	TGTGCCAGCAGTCCTCAGGGTGCAACTAATGAAAAACTGTTTTTT	TRBJ1-4	-	TRBV6-1	-
CASSQPSNAQTAYNEQFF	TGTGCCAGCAGCCAACCATCTAACGCCCAAACTGCCTACAATGAGCAGTTCTTC	TRBJ2-1	-	TRBV3-1/TRBV3-2	-
CASMEGSGSDGQPQHF	TGTGCCAGTATGGAGGGGTCAGGGAGTGATGGTCAGCCCCAGCATTTT	TRBJ1-5	-	TRBV19	-
CASRAGTGSQETQYF	TGCGCCAGCAGGGCCGGGACAGGATCCCAAGAGACCCAGTACTTC	TRBJ2-5	TRBD1	TRBV5-1	-
CASSQPFGDRLYSNQPQHF	TGTGCCAGCAGCCAGCCTTTTGGGGACAGGCTTTATAGCAATCAGCCCCAGCATTTT	TRBJ1-5	TRBD1	TRBV4-2	-
CASSPRQATNEKLFF	TGTGCCAGCAGCCCCCGACAGGCAACTAATGAAAAACTGTTTTTT	TRBJ1-4	-	TRBV28	-
CASSEAGGSYNEQFF	TGTGCCAGCAGTGAAGCGGGAGGGTCCTACAATGAGCAGTTCTTC	TRBJ2-1	TRBD2	TRBV6-4	once
CASSLGGSGATEAFF	TGTGCCAGCAGCTTAGGCGGCTCGGGGGCCACTGAAGCTTTCTTT	TRBJ1-1	-	TRBV7-6	-
CASSLGDRVVTEAFF	TGCGCCAGCAGCCTTGGCGACAGGGTGGTCACTGAAGCTTTCTTT	TRBJ1-1	TRBD1	TRBV4-1	-
CASSSHRQAEGYTF	TGTGCCAGCAGCTCCCATCGGCAGGCGGAAGGCTACACCTTC	TRBJ1-2	-	TRBV7-9	-
CASSWGQRYSYNEQFF	TGTGCCAGCAGTTGGGGTCAGCGATACTCCTACAATGAGCAGTTCTTC	TRBJ2-1	-	TRBV5-5	-
CATSRLGQPQHF	TGTGCCACCAGCAGACTGGGTCAGCCCCAGCATTTT	TRBJ1-5	-	TRBV15	-
CASGDREVGYTF	TGTGCCAGCGGGGACAGGGAAGTTGGCTACACCTTC	TRBJ1-2	TRBD1	TRBV2	-
CASSLVGAGAGTDTQYF	TGCGCCAGCAGCTTGGTAGGTGCGGGGGCCGGCACAGATACGCAGTATTTT	TRBJ2-3	-	TRBV5-1	-
CASSLDRDSPLHF	TGTGCCAGCAGCTTGGATAGGGATTCACCCCTCCACTTT	TRBJ1-6	-	TRBV5-8	few
CASSPLGTATNTEAFF	TGTGCCAGTAGTCCCCTAGGGACAGCTACGAACACTGAAGCTTTCTTT	TRBJ1-1	TRBD1	TRBV19	-
CASRGQSNYGYTF	TGTGCCAGCAGGGGACAGAGTAACTATGGCTACACCTTC	TRBJ1-2	TRBD1	TRBV2	-
CATSDGLRDTHTGELFF	TGTGCCACCAGTGACGGACTCAGGGACACCCACACCGGGGAGCTGTTTTTT	TRBJ2-2	-	TRBV24-1	-
CASSRDKPTGGQPQHF	TGTGCCAGCAGCCGTGATAAACCGACAGGCGGTCAGCCCCAGCATTTT	TRBJ1-5	-	TRBV7-8	once
CASTAGGAITQYF	TGTGCCAGCACGGCGGGAGGCGCCATTACGCAGTATTTT	TRBJ2-3	TRBD2	TRBV2	-